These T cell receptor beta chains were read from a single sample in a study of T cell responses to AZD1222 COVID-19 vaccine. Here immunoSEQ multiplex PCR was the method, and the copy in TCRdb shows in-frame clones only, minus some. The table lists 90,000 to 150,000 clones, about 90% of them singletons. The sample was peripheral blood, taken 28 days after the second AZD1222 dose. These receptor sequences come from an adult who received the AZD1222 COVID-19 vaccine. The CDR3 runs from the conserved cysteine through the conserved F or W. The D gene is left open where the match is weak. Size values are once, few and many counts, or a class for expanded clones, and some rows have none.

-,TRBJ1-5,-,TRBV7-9,CASSPRGGSNQPQHF,TGTGCCAGCAGCCCCAGGGGTGGGAGCAATCAGCCCCAGCATTTT
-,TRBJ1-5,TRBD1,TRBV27,CASSPGQSYRQPQHF,TGTGCCAGCAGTCCGGGACAGTCATACCGTCAGCCCCAGCATTTT
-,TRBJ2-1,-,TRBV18,CASSQELQFF,TGTGCCAGCTCACAAGAACTACAGTTCTTC
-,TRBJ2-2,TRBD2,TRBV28,CASSDPWGGGTGELFF,TGTGCCAGCAGTGACCCCTGGGGGGGAGGTACCGGGGAGCTGTTTTTT
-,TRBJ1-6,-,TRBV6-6,CASRRAESNSPLHF,TGTGCCAGCCGTAGGGCGGAATCAAATTCACCCCTCCACTTT
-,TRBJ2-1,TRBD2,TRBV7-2,CASSLDSGVLNSYNEQFF,TGTGCCAGCAGCTTAGACAGCGGGGTACTGAACTCCTACAATGAGCAGTTCTTC
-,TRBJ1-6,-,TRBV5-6,CASSLGQSDNSPLHF,TGTGCCAGCAGCCTCGGACAGAGCGATAATTCACCCCTCCACTTT
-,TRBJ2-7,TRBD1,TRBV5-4,CASADRGGAYEQYF,TGTGCCAGCGCCGACAGGGGGGGGGCCTACGAGCAGTACTTC
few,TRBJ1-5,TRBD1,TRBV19,CASSIEGTVSNQPQHF,TGTGCCAGTAGTATAGAAGGGACAGTCAGCAATCAGCCCCAGCATTTT
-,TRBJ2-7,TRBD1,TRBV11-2,CASLPGQGHEQYF,TGTGCCAGCCTTCCGGGACAGGGTCACGAGCAGTACTTC
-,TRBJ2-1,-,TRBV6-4,CASSENWNSYNEQFF,TGTGCCAGCAGTGAAAATTGGAACTCCTACAATGAGCAGTTCTTC
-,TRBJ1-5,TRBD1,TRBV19,CASKEGAGGNQPQHF,TGTGCCAGTAAGGAGGGGGCTGGTGGCAATCAGCCCCAGCATTTT
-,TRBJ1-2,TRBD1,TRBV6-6,CASSDQGESYGYTF,TGTGCCAGCAGCGATCAGGGGGAGAGCTATGGCTACACCTTC
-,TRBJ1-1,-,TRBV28,CASSSGSLGLNTEAFF,TGTGCCAGCAGTTCCGGGTCCCTGGGGTTGAACACTGAAGCTTTCTTT
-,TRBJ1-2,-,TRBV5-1,CASSLDRTAYGYTF,TGCGCCAGCAGCTTGGACCGGACAGCTTATGGCTACACCTTC
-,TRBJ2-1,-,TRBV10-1,CASSAGTSYNEQFF,TGCGCCAGCAGTGCGGGGACATCCTACAATGAGCAGTTCTTC
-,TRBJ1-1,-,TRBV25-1,CASMGHTNTEAFF,TGTGCCAGCATGGGACATACTAACACTGAAGCTTTCTTT
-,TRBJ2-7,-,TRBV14,CASSQGGVPEQYF,TGTGCCAGCAGCCAAGGGGGGGTTCCCGAGCAGTACTTC
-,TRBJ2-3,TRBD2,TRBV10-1,CASSGLAGTSTDTQYF,TGCGCCAGCAGTGGATTAGCGGGGACTAGCACAGATACGCAGTATTTT
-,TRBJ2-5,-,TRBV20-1,CSASYRVQETQYF,TGCAGTGCTAGTTACAGGGTCCAAGAGACCCAGTACTTC